This T cell receptor (beta chain) was found in a study of shared clonotypes between healthy human individuals. Broader study findings: An effect of sequencing depth on clonotype sharing among donors was expected.

This clone was observed a single time. What it binds is unknown. Generated by immunoSEQ multiplex PCR, the TCRdb table keeps only in-frame clones and is missing some. The table shows 1 million to 1.3 million clones, with about four fifths occurring only once. Sequencing input: memory CD4+ T cells from PBMCs. Subset defined: CD45RA-negative fraction. This sequence originates from a man between 18 and 29 years old in good health. Some clones in this sample may be carry-over from other donors' samples.

The CDR3 protein is CASSPPGGGADTQYF. The CDR3 region has the DNA TGTGCCAGCTCACCACCGGGAGGGGGCGCAGATACGCAGTATTTT. The chain joins TRBV18 to TRBJ2-3; the D gene could be TRBD1 or TRBD2 (7 bases each). The V gene's germline CDR1 is KGHSH and CDR2 LQKENI. Trimming left V 0 bases short and J 4 bases short, with 11 bases between. The CDR3 has 15 amino acids.